Shown below are 24 T cell receptor beta chains from a single sample sequenced in a study of shared clonotypes between healthy human individuals. Clones were sequenced by immunoSEQ multiplex PCR, and TCRdb holds only the in-frame ones, with some missing. Seen here are 2 million to 2.5 million clones, roughly 93% observed once, and the top ten hold about 0.38%. Material for sequencing was naive CD4+ T cells from PBMCs. Subset specified: CD45RA+ positively selected. Receptor source: a man younger than 30 in good health. Some clones in this sample may be carry-over from other donors' samples.

V gene TRBV6-1 combines with J gene TRBJ2-1; D is uncertain. CDR1 and CDR2 from the germline V gene are MNHNS and SASEGT. The length of the CDR3 is 16 residues. The V end was cut by 1 base, the J end by 6 bases, with 16 bases between. The CDR3 coding sequence is TGTGCCAGCAGTGAAGTATTGGCAGCCTCGGGCAATGAGCAGTTCTTC. Protein product: CASSEVLAASGNEQFF.

The chain uses TRBV6-5 and TRBJ2-1, with D unresolved. CDR1 and CDR2 (germline): MNHEY, SVGAGI. This CDR3 has 15 residues. With 7 bases removed from V and 0 bases from J, the gap between germline ends came to 13 bases. CDR3 in amino acids: CASIPSGSSYNEQFF. The CDR3 region has the DNA TGTGCCAGCATCCCCTCGGGCAGCTCCTACAATGAGCAGTTCTTC.

The chain combines TRBV28 with TRBJ2-7, with D unresolved. Germline loops: CDR1 MDHEN, CDR2 SYDVKM. Trimming took off 3 bases at V and 6 bases at J, with 12 bases between the two ends. The CDR3 spans 13 residues. The CDR3 spells CASSLPPTAEQYF. The CDR3 coding sequence is TGTGCCAGCAGTTTGCCCCCGACGGCCGAGCAGTACTTC.

For this clone: Other DNA sequences in this specimen translate into the identical CDR3. V usage is TRBV7-2 and J usage is TRBJ2-7; D remains unclear. This CDR3 comprises 12 residues. Looked up from germline, CDR1 is SGHTA and CDR2 is FQGNSA. V lost 5 bases and J lost 0, with 5 bases in between. The CDR3 is CASSRSSYEQYF. Written as DNA, the CDR3 is TGTGCCAGCAGCCGGAGCTCCTACGAGCAGTACTTC.

This chain uses TRBV28 with TRBJ1-3; D unresolved. The V end was cut by 3 bases, the J end by 0 bases, with 12 bases between. This CDR3 is 16 amino acids long. Per germline, CDR1 MDHEN and CDR2 SYDVKM. As DNA, the CDR3 is TGTGCCAGCAGTTTGACGCCCGTGGCCTCTGGAAACACCATATATTTT. Translating it yields CASSLTPVASGNTIYF.

This chain joins TRBV30 and TRBJ2-6; weak D call: TRBD2 (5 bases). V lost 0 bases, J lost 7 bases, and 13 bases lay in between. The CDR3 is 15 residues long. Germline V gene sequence: CDR1 GTSNPN, CDR2 SVGIG (reference sequence). The DNA of the CDR3 is TGTGCCTGGAGTGTACCGGGGAGAGGTGCCAACGTCCTGACTTTC. Translation gives CAWSVPGRGANVLTF.

The rearrangement uses TRBV27 and TRBJ2-3; a possible D gene is TRBD1 (5 bases). This CDR3 region has 21 residues. Germline CDR1 and CDR2: MNHEY and SMNVEV (reference sequence). V lost 7 bases to trimming and J lost 6 bases, with 38 bases between them. CDR3 residues: CASTIPVGRPYYLMRGDTQYF. The CDR3 region has the DNA TGTGCCAGCACCATTCCTGTGGGGCGGCCTTACTATTTAATGAGAGGCGATACGCAGTATTTT.

The gene calls are TRBV4-1 and TRBJ1-1, with 10 bases that match TRBD1. This CDR3 contains 16 residues. V was pared by 4 bases and J by 0 bases, with 5 bases of the junction left unmatched. Germline V gives CDR1 MGHRA, CDR2 YSYEKL. CDR3 nucleotide sequence: TGCGCCAGCAGCCTCGGGACAGGGGCCCTGAACACTGAAGCTTTCTTT. Its translation is CASSLGTGALNTEAFF.

Turning to this clone: The same CDR3 arises from other DNA sequences in this sample as well. This chain joins TRBV9 and TRBJ1-1; the D is unclear. The CDR3 runs 14 residues. Trimming took 0 bases from V and 0 from J, leaving 6 bases between them. In germline, CDR1 is SGDLS, CDR2 YYNGEE. The CDR3 nucleotides are TGTGCCAGCAGCGTAGGCCAGATGAACACTGAAGCTTTCTTT. Translating it yields CASSVGQMNTEAFF.

In nucleotides, the CDR3 is TGCGCCAGCAGCTTGGAGACAGCTCGAAACATTCAGTACTTC. Amino acids: CASSLETARNIQYF. V is TRBV5-1 and J is TRBJ2-4; D might be TRBD1 (5 bases). From germline, CDR1 is SGHRS and CDR2 YFSETQ. The CDR3 has 14 amino acids. Trimming removed 0 bases at V and 6 bases at J, with 10 bases between.

This clone was counted a single time. The chain couples TRBV5-1 to TRBJ2-1, with D possibly matching TRBD1 (6 bases). In germline, CDR1 is SGHRS, CDR2 YFSETQ. V shed 0 bases and J shed 4 bases, with 11 bases lying between them. This CDR3 comprises 15 residues. CDR3 region: CASSLEGGWYNEQFF. Here the CDR3 DNA reads TGCGCCAGCAGCTTGGAAGGGGGTTGGTACAATGAGCAGTTCTTC.

The V and J genes are TRBV7-2 and TRBJ1-3, with D unresolved. Germline assignment: CDR1 SGHTA and CDR2 FQGNSA. V was clipped by 1 base and J by 0 bases, with 10 bases between them. The CDR3 consists of 16 residues. Here the CDR3 DNA reads TGTGCCAGCAGCTTAGATGGCGGAGGCTCTGGAAACACCATATATTTT. It codes for CASSLDGGGSGNTIYF.

This clone has just one count. V is TRBV6-1 and J is TRBJ1-2; D gene ambiguous. Trimming took 2 bases from V and 1 from J, leaving 11 bases between them. The CDR3 length is 15 residues. CDR1 and CDR2 from the germline V gene are MNHNS and SASEGT. DNA of the CDR3: TGTGCCAGCAGTGAAACTAGGCCTCATAACTATGGCTACACCTTC. Protein sequence: CASSETRPHNYGYTF.

This chain uses TRBV6-5 with TRBJ2-7, with a tentative D call TRBD1 (5 bases). The CDR3 sequence is 14 residues long. Trimming stripped 8 bases from V and 0 bases from J, with 14 bases between. Per the germline V gene, CDR1 is MNHEY and CDR2 is SVGAGI. This chain's CDR3 is CASGFDRSSYEQYF. In nucleotides, the CDR3 is TGTGCCAGCGGTTTCGACAGAAGCTCCTACGAGCAGTACTTC.

The CDR3 DNA sequence: TGTGCCAGCAGCGCCGACACGGGGATCGAGACCCAGTACTTC. Its translation is CASSADTGIETQYF. The chain joins TRBV9 to TRBJ2-5; TRBD2 is a possible D gene (5 bases). Germline-derived CDR1 and CDR2 are SGDLS and YYNGEE. The ends were cut back, 3 bases at V and 5 bases at J, with 14 bases in the middle. The CDR3 length is 14 residues.

This chain joins TRBV7-3 and TRBJ1-1; D is ambiguous. CDR3 length: 12 residues. V was shortened by 2 bases and J by 0 bases, with 1 base between the two germline ends. CDR1 and CDR2 (germline): SGHTA, FQGTGA. Written as DNA, the CDR3 is TGTGCCAGCAGCTTAGTGAACACTGAAGCTTTCTTT. It specifies CASSLVNTEAFF.

The count of this clone is one. This rearrangement joins TRBV28 to TRBJ1-5, with D perhaps matching TRBD1 (5 bases). Germline V gene sequence: CDR1 MDHEN, CDR2 SYDVKM. CDR3 length equals 12 residues. Trimming took 3 bases from V and 16 from J, leaving 16 bases between them. This CDR3 is CASSLGGSGPHF. DNA for the CDR3: TGTGCCAGCAGTTTGGGGGGATCCGGGCCCCATTTT.

With regard to this clone: Because it lacks the conserved phenylalanine or tryptophan at the end, this CDR3 is likely a read error. The genes are TRBV7-9 and TRBJ2-7; 8 nucleotides line up with TRBD1. The CDR3 is 14 amino acids. The germline gives CDR1 SEHNR, CDR2 FQNEAQ (reference sequence). J gave up 3 bases and V 5 bases, and 6 bases lay outside the gene matches. In DNA, the CDR3 is TGTGCCAGCAGCAGAGGACAGGGAGGCTACGAGCAGTACCTC. Its translation: CASSRGQGGYEQYL.

The J gene is TRBJ1-1, the V gene TRBV28; 9 bases align to TRBD1. Germline V lookup: CDR1 MDHEN, CDR2 SYDVKM. The CDR3 length is 14 residues. V dropped 8 bases and J dropped 4; count of bases not matched to a gene: 8. The chain's CDR3 is CASFGPGQGTEAFF. CDR3 bases: TGTGCCAGCTTCGGTCCGGGACAGGGCACTGAAGCTTTCTTT.

The chain uses TRBV2 and TRBJ1-1, with D hard to call. The V gene's germline CDR1 is SNHLY and CDR2 FYNNEI. This CDR3 contains 14 residues. V gave up 4 bases and J gave up 1 base, with 10 bases separating them. CDR3 bases: TGTGCCAGCAGTGCGGCCACTCAGAACACTGAAGCTTTCTTT. Its translation is CASSAATQNTEAFF. Full variable domain (missing parts from reference TRBV2 and TRBJ1-1): EPEVTQTPSHQVTQMGQEVILRCVPISNHLYFYWYRQILGQKVEFLVSFYNNEISEKSEIFDDQFSVERPDGSNFTLKIRSTKLEDSAMYFCASSAATQNTEAFFGQGTRLTVV.

The chain joins TRBV7-8 to TRBJ1-2; TRBD1 is a possible D gene (6 bases). This CDR3 has 16 amino acids. Trimming stripped 4 bases from V and 8 bases from J, with 23 bases between. The germline V gene encodes CDR1 SGHVS and CDR2 FQNEAQ. Here the CDR3 DNA reads TGTGCCAGCAGCTCCCCGCCAGGTAGGGGGGCGCTGGGCTACACCTTC. It specifies CASSSPPGRGALGYTF.

As regards this clone: Distinct nucleotide sequences in the sample also encode this CDR3. The chain is built from TRBV7-2 and TRBJ2-7; 11 nucleotides match TRBD2. The CDR3 spans 16 residues. CDR1 is SGHTA and CDR2 is FQGNSA in the germline V gene. V was pared by 1 base and J by 0 bases, with 2 bases of the junction left unmatched. The CDR3 region is CASSLVGTSGSYEQYF. The CDR3 coding sequence is TGTGCCAGCAGCTTAGTAGGGACTAGCGGCTCCTACGAGCAGTACTTC.

V and J are TRBV5-1 and TRBJ1-6, with a weak D call TRBD1 (6 bases). The germline V and J ends were trimmed by 2 bases and 4 bases, with 13 bases remaining between them. Per the germline V gene, CDR1 is SGHRS and CDR2 is YFSETQ. This CDR3 contains 16 residues. CDR3 sequence: CASSLQGMQYNSPLHF. CDR3 nucleotides: TGCGCCAGCAGCTTACAGGGTATGCAGTATAATTCACCCCTCCACTTT.

The chain carries TRBV19 and TRBJ1-1, with D uncertain. The V end was cut by 1 base, the J end by 1 base, with 16 bases between. Per the germline V gene, CDR1 is LNHDA and CDR2 is SQIVND (reference sequence). There are 17 residues in the CDR3. CDR3 DNA sequence: TGTGCCAGTAGTATAGTGTCTGGCGGCAGCCCGAACACTGAAGCTTTCTTT. Translation: CASSIVSGGSPNTEAFF.